This T cell receptor (beta chain) was identified during a study of OX40 agonist ivuxolimab in advanced cancers. Profiling relied on immunoSEQ multiplex PCR, and the TCRdb table lists in-frame clones only, not all of them. The profile shows around 66,000 clones, around 91% of them singletons. The sample here was CD4+ or CD8+ T cells sorted from blood, taken in a trial of the OX40 agonist ivuxolimab. This receptor was taken from an adult with an advanced solid tumor such as melanoma, head and neck, liver or kidney cancer.

CDR3 sequence reads: CASSMGQRDHGGSIYF. In nucleotides, the CDR3 is TGCGCCAGCAGCATGGGACAGCGCGATCACGGTGGTTCCATATATTTT. The chain links TRBV5-1 to TRBJ1-3; 7 nucleotides align to TRBD1. The germline V gene encodes CDR1 SGHRS and CDR2 YFSETQ. Losses at the gene ends were 4 bases for V and 11 bases for J; bases not matched to a gene: 18. The CDR3 loop spans 16 amino acids.